Listed below are T cell receptor beta chains from one sample, sequenced in a study of shared clonotypes between healthy human individuals. Assay: immunoSEQ multiplex PCR; the TCRdb copy retains only in-frame clones and omits some. Of around 600,000 clones detected, about 96% appear once; the ten largest clones hold 0.057%. Sequenced input: naive CD4+ T cells sorted from blood. These receptors were taken from a woman aged 30 to 39 in good health. The CDR3 runs from the conserved cysteine through the conserved F or W. D genes are given only for firm matches. The size of a clone is reported for some rows only, either as once, few or many, or as a class for expanded clones.

TRBJ1-1,-,-,TRBV6-6,CASSPGAEAFF,TGTGCCAGCAGTCCCGGGGCTGAAGCTTTCTTT
TRBJ2-2,-,TRBD1,TRBV11-2,CASSSGTVNTGELFF,TGTGCCAGCAGCTCCGGGACAGTGAACACCGGGGAGCTGTTTTTT
TRBJ1-1,-,-,TRBV2,CASSEGGFIRENTEAFF,TGTGCCAGCAGTGAAGGGGGATTTATCAGGGAGAACACTGAAGCTTTCTTT
TRBJ2-7,-,-,TRBV7-9,CASSQRTTEQYF,TGTGCCAGCAGCCAGCGGACTACCGAGCAGTACTTC
TRBJ2-2,-,-,TRBV28,CASSFRGELFF,TGTGCCAGCAGTTTTCGTGGGGAGCTGTTTTTT
TRBJ1-4,-,TRBD1,TRBV6-1,CASSEKADRGVEKLFF,TGTGCCAGCAGTGAAAAAGCTGACAGGGGAGTAGAAAAACTGTTTTTT
TRBJ2-4,-,TRBD1,TRBV29-1,CSVMPGQGKNIQYF,TGCAGCGTTATGCCGGGACAGGGAAAAAACATTCAGTACTTC
TRBJ2-7,-,-,TRBV10-3,CAISESSREQYF,TGTGCCATCAGTGAGTCAAGTCGCGAGCAGTACTTC
TRBJ1-1,-,-,TRBV7-8,CASSPYRGAAKEVAFF,TGTGCCAGCAGCCCGTACCGAGGGGCCGCCAAGGAAGTAGCTTTCTTT
TRBJ1-1,once,-,TRBV9,CASSVGYVKTDTEAFF,TGTGCCAGCAGCGTAGGTTATGTCAAGACTGACACTGAAGCTTTCTTT
TRBJ2-3,-,-,TRBV7-3,CASSLRPWGVADTQYF,TGTGCCAGCAGCTTACGTCCTTGGGGCGTAGCAGATACGCAGTATTTT
TRBJ1-5,-,TRBD1,TRBV28,CASSARTGEQPQHF,TGTGCCAGCAGTGCGCGGACAGGCGAGCAGCCCCAGCATTTT
TRBJ2-1,-,TRBD1,TRBV19,CASSIGDRGFF,TGTGCCAGTAGTATAGGGGACAGGGGGTTCTTC
TRBJ2-7,-,TRBD1,TRBV19,CASSRDRNSYEQYF,TGTGCCAGTAGCCGGGACAGGAACTCCTACGAGCAGTACTTC
TRBJ2-1,once,TRBD2,TRBV11-2,CASTRTSGRWDEQFF,TGTGCCAGCACCCGTACTAGCGGGAGGTGGGATGAGCAGTTCTTC